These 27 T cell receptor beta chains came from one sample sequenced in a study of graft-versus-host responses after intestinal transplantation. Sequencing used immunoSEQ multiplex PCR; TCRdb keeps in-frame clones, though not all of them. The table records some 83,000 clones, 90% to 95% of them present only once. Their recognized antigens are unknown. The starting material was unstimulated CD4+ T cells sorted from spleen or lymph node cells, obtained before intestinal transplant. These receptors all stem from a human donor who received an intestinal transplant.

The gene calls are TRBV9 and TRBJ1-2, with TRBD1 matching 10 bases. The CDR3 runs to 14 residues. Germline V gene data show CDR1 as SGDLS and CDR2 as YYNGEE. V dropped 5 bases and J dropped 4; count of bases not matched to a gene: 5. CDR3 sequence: CASRSDRGFYGYTF. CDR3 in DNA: TGTGCCAGCAGGTCGGACAGGGGGTTCTATGGCTACACCTTC.

The CDR3 DNA is TGCGCCAGCAGCCAAGAAAGAAGGCGGGGAGGCACAGATACGCAGTATTTT. Amino acids: CASSQERRRGGTDTQYF. V usage is TRBV4-3 and J usage is TRBJ2-3; weak D call: TRBD2 (6 bases). This CDR3 has 17 residues. The germline gives CDR1 LGHNA, CDR2 YSLEER. V was trimmed by 0 bases and J by 1 base, leaving 14 bases between them.

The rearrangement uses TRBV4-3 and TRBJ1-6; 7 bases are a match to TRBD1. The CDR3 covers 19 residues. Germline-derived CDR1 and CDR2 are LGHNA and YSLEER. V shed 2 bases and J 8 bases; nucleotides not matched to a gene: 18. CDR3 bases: TGCGCCAGCAGCCAACACGCCGGGACAGCTAATAGGTTAGATTCACCCCTCCACTTT. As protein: CASSQHAGTANRLDSPLHF.

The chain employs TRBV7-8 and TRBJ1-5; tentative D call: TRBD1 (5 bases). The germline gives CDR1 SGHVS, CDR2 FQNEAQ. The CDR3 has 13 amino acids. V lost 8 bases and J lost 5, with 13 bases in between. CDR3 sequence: CASGGDGDQPQHF. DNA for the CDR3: TGTGCCAGCGGGGGGGACGGGGATCAGCCCCAGCATTTT.

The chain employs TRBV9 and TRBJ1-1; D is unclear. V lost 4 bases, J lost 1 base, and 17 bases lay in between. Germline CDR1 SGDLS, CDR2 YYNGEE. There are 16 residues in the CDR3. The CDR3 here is CASSLEGGTPNTEAFF. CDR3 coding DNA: TGTGCCAGCAGCTTAGAGGGAGGAACCCCGAACACTGAAGCTTTCTTT.

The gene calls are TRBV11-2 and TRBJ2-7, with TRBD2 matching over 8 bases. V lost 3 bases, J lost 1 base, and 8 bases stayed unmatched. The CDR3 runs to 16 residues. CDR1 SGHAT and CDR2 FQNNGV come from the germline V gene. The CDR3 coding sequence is TGTGCCAGCAGCTTTTACGGCGGGGGGTTATCCTACGAGCAGTACTTC. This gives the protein CASSFYGGGLSYEQYF.

CDR3 residues: CASSLDGPAPLHF. CDR3 coding DNA: TGTGCCAGCAGTCTAGACGGCCCCGCACCCCTCCACTTT. V usage is TRBV6-1 and J usage is TRBJ1-6, with unresolved D. The CDR3 sequence is 13 residues long. V dropped 5 bases and J dropped 11 bases, with 13 bases sitting between them. Germline V CDR1 and CDR2: MNHNS, SASEGT.

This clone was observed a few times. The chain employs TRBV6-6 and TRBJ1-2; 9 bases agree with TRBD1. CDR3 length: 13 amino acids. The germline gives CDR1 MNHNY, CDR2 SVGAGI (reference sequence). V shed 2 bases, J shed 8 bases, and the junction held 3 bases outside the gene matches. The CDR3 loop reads CASSYGTGNGYTF. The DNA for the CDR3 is TGTGCCAGCAGTTACGGGACAGGGAACGGCTACACCTTC.

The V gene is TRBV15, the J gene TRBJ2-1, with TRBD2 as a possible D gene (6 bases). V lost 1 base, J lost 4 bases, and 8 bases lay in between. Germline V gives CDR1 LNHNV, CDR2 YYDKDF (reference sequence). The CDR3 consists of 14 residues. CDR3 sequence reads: CATSRGRGYNEQFF. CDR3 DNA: TGTGCCACCAGCAGAGGGCGGGGTTACAATGAGCAGTTCTTC.

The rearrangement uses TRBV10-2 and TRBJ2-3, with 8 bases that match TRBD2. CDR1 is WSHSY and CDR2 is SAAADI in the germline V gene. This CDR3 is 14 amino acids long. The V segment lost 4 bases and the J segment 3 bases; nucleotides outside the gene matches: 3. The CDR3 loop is CASSVRGGTDTQYF. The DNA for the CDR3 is TGCGCCAGCAGTGTACGGGGGGGGACAGATACGCAGTATTTT.

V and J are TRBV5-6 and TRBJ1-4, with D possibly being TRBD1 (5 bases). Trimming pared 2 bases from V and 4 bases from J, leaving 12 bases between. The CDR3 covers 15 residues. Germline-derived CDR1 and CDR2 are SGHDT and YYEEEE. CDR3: CASSFRAALNEKLFF. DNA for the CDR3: TGTGCCAGCAGCTTCAGGGCAGCTCTTAATGAAAAACTGTTTTTT.

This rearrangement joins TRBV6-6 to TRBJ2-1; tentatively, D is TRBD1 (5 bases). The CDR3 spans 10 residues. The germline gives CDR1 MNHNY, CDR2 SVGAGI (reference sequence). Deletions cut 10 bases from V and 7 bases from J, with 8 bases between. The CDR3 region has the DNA TGTGCCACAGCAGGGAATGAGCAGTTCTTC. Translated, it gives CATAGNEQFF.

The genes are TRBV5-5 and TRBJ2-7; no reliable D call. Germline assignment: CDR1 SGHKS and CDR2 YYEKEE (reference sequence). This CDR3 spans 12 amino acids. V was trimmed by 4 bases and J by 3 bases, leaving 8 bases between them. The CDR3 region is CASSPSVYEQYF. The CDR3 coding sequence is TGTGCCAGCAGCCCCAGTGTCTACGAGCAGTACTTC. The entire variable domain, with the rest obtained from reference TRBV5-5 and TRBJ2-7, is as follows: DAGVTQSPTHLIKTRGQQVTLRCSPISGHKSVSWYQQVLGQGPQFIFQYYEKEERGRGNFPDRFSARQFPNYSSELNVNALLLGDSALYLCASSPSVYEQYFGPGTRLTVT.

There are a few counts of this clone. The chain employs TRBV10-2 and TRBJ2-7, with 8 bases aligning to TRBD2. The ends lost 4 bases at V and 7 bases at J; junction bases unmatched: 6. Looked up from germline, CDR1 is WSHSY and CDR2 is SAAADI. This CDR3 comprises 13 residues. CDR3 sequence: CASSGPGGREQYF. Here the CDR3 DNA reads TGCGCCAGCAGTGGTCCGGGGGGGCGGGAGCAGTACTTC.

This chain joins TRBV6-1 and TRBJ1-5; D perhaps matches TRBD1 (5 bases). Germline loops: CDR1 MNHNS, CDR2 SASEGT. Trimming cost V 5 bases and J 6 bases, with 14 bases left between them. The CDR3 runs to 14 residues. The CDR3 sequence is CASSLQAQGQPQHF. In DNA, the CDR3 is TGTGCCAGCAGTCTACAGGCTCAGGGTCAGCCCCAGCATTTT.

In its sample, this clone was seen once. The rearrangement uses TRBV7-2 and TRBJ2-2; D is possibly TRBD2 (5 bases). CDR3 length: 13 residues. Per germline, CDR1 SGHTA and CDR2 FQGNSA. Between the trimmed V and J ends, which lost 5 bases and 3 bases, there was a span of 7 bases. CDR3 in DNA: TGTGCCAGCAGCCCGCGGGACACCGGGGAGCTGTTTTTT. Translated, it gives CASSPRDTGELFF.

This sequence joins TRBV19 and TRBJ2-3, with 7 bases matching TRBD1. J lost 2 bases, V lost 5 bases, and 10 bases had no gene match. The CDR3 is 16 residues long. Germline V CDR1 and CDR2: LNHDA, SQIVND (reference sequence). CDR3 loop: CASSPPGQRHTDTQYF. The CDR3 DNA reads TGTGCCAGTAGTCCCCCGGGACAGAGACACACAGATACGCAGTATTTT.

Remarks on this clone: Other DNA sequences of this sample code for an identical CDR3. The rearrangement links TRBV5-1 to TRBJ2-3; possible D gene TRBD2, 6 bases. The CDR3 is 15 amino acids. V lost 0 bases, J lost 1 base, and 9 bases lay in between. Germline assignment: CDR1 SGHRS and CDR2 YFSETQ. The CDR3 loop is CASSLDGGGTDTQYF. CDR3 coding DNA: TGCGCCAGCAGCTTGGATGGCGGGGGCACAGATACGCAGTATTTT.

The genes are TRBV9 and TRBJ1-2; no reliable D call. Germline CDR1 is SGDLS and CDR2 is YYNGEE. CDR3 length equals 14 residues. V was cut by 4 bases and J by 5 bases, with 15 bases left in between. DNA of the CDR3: TGTGCCAGCAGCTCATCAAGGAGGATGTATGGCTACACCTTC. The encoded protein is CASSSSRRMYGYTF.

The chain's CDR3 is CASSLPGNGYTF. In DNA form, the CDR3 reads TGCGCCAGCAGCTTGCCAGGGAATGGCTACACCTTC. The chain combines TRBV5-1 with TRBJ1-2; possibly TRBD1 for D (5 bases). V dropped 1 base and J dropped 6 bases, with 7 bases sitting between them. Germline V gene sequence: CDR1 SGHRS, CDR2 YFSETQ. CDR3 length: 12 amino acids.

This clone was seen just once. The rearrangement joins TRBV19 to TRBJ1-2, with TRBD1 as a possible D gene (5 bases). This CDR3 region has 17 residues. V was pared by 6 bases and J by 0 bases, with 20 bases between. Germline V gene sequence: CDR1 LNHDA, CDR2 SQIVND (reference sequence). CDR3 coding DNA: TGTGCCAGTAGGGGGGGTGGACTCTTCTCTTCTAACTATGGCTACACCTTC. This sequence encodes CASRGGGLFSSNYGYTF.

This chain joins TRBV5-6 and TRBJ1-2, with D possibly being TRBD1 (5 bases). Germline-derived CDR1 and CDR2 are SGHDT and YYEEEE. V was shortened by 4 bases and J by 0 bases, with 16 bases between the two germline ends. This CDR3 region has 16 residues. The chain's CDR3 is CASSLGRGGTNYGYTF. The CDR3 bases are TGTGCCAGCAGCCTCGGTCGCGGGGGGACTAACTATGGCTACACCTTC.

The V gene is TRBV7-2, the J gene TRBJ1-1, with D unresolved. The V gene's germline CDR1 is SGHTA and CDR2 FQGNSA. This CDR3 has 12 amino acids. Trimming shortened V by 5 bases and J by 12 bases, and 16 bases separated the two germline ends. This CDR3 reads CASSPHGRDPFF. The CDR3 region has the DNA TGTGCCAGCAGCCCACATGGGAGGGATCCTTTCTTT.

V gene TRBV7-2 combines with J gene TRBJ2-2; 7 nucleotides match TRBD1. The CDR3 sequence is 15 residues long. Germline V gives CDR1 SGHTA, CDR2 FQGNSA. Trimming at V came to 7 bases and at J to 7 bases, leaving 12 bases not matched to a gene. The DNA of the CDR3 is TGTGCCAGCAACCTAAAGGGGGCGTATGTCGGGGAGCTGTTTTTT. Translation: CASNLKGAYVGELFF.

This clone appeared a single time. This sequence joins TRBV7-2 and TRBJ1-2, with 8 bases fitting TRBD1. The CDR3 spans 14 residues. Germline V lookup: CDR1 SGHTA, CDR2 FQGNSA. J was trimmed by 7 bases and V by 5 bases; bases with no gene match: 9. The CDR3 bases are TGTGCCAGCAGCCCTCCAGGGGGCGCGGGTGGCTACACCTTC. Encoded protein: CASSPPGGAGGYTF. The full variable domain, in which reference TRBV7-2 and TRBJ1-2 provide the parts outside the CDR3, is GAGVSQSPSNKVTEKGKDVELRCDPISGHTALYWYRQSLGQGLEFLIYFQGNSAPDKSGLPSDRFSAERTGGSVSTLTIQRTQQEDSAVYLCASSPPGGAGGYTFGSGTRLTVV.

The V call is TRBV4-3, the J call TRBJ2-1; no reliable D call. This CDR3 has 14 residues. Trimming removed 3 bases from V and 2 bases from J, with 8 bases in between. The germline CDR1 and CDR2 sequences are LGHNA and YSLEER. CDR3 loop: CASSQSYAYNEQFF. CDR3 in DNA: TGCGCCAGCAGCCAGTCCTATGCCTACAATGAGCAGTTCTTC.

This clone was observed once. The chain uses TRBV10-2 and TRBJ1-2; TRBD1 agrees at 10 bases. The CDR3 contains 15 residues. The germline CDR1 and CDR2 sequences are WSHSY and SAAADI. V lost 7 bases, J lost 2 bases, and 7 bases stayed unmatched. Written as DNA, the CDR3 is TGCGCCAGCACAATTAGACAGGGGGCGAACTATGGCTACACCTTC. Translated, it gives CASTIRQGANYGYTF.